This TCR beta chain appears in the sequencing data of a study of blood T cell repertoires in COVID-19. The CDR3 is 13 residues long. CDR1 and CDR2 from the germline V gene are SEHNR and FQNEAQ (reference sequence). Trimming removed 5 bases at V and 1 base at J, with 8 bases between. Repertoires were generated with immunoSEQ multiplex PCR, while TCRdb's copy carries only in-frame clones and drops some. The data hold approximately 210,000 clones, with less than 85% observed a single time. The gene calls are TRBV7-9 and TRBJ1-1; D possibly corresponds to TRBD1 (5 bases). Sample: peripheral blood. This sequence originates from a woman over 75 with COVID-19, enrolled during active disease. DNA for the CDR3: TGTGCCAGCAGCCGACAGACGAACACTGAAGCTTTCTTT. Protein product: CASSRQTNTEAFF.